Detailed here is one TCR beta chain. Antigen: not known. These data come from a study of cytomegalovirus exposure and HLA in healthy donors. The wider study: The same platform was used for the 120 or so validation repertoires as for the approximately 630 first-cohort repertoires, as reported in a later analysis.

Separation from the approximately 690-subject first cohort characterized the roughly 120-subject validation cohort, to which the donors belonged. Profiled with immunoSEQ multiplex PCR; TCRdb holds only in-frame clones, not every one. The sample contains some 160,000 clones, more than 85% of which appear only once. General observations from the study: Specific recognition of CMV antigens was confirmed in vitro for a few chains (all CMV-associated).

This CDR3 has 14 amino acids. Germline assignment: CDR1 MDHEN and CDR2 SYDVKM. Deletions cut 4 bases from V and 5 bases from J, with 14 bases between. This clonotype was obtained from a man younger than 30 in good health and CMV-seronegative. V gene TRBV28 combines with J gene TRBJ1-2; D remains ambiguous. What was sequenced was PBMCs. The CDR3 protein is CASSSQLRGYGYTF. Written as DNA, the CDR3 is TGTGCCAGCAGTTCACAATTACGGGGATATGGCTACACCTTC.